This TCR beta chain was observed in a study of T cells after yellow fever vaccination (dated by TCRdb to the late 2010s). Study-level background: The SMART-Seq v4 Ultra Low Input RNA kit was used to prepare libraries from fractions with low cell numbers. To follow T-cell clones before and after primary and booster YFV17D yellow fever vaccination, bulk TCR alpha and beta repertoires were sequenced over time. Two healthy male donors made up the cohort, one aged 18 to 30 years and the other aged 30 to 40 years. Bulk PBMC replicates and cell subsets were isolated from blood drawn at multiple timepoints before and after both primary and secondary immunization. What the work shows at the level of the full study, not this receptor alone: A small share of clonotypes occurred in both CD4 and CD8 compartments, likely arising from convergent recombination. The study included only two donors, which limits how far the findings can be generalized. Compared with the primary T-cell response, the secondary T-cell response was faster but weaker, reaching its peak on day 5 rather than on day 15. After the booster, most clones that had expanded after primary vaccination were detected again (approximately 95% of CD4 and more than 85% of CD8), suggesting broad maintenance of memory. Computational filtering was needed because FACS-sorted repertoires could contain abundant contaminating clonotypes from the bulk population.

This clonotype was found a few times. Its binding antigen is unknown. No quality values exist for individual bases; no much larger clone is one base distant. The sample's treatment or condition label is to be understood as: live attenuated yellow fever vaccine strain. PBMCs were isolated from peripheral blood using a standard Ficoll-Paque protocol. CD4 and CD8 T-cell fractions were isolated with Dynabeads CD4 and CD8 positive selection kits. RNA was extracted with TriZol from bulk PBMCs, CD4 and CD8 fractions, and dextramer-positive and dextramer-negative fractions. TCR cDNA was made using 5'RACE template switching, a step that added a universal primer site and unique molecular identifiers. Priming of cDNA synthesis was performed from both the TCR alpha and TCR beta constant segments. Library amplification used two PCR steps, and the second PCR step added sample barcodes and sequencing adapters. Libraries were sequenced on Illumina HiSeq 2500 (2x100 bp) or NovaSeq (2x150 bp). In the original analysis: MIGEC handled demultiplexing of reads and collapsing into UMI consensus sequences, while MiXCR performed V(D)J alignment. Vaccine-responding clonotypes were defined with edgeR using replicate PBMC samples, requiring FDR below 0.01 and a log2 fold change above 5 up to day 15. Bulk clonotypes were assigned CD4 or CD8 identity according to which sequenced CD4 or CD8 repertoire held them at higher abundance. TCRdb trimmed public reads at Q25 via fastp, called clones via MiXCR and kept in-frame beta chains. Rows merge per CDR3 protein into single entries with the most common DNA and genes. The authors' filters were not applied to this entry. This sample holds 200,000 to 250,000 distinct CDR3 sequences; 6% to 7.5% were observed only once. 0.65% to 0.9% of the sample is held by the ten biggest clonotypes.

From cysteine to phenylalanine, the CDR3 is 13 amino acids long. Left in the record is the CDR3 DNA by itself, 39 bases read in frame from the first base. Relative to germline, V is 7 bases shorter and J is 4 bases shorter, with 11 bases between their ends. CDR1 and CDR2 (SQVTM, ANQGSEA) derive from the germline V gene. The material was CD4+ T cells sorted from PBMCs, obtained 15 days after the yellow fever booster vaccination. In this chain, TRBV29-1 is recombined with TRBJ2-6; the D region possibly corresponds to TRBD2 (5 bases align). The sequence was collected from a man aged 25-45 years who received the YFV17D yellow fever vaccine. The CDR3 has the sequence CSALVWGANVLTF. The nucleotide sequence reads as follows: TGCAGCGCACTAGTGTGGGGGGCCAACGTCCTGACTTTC.